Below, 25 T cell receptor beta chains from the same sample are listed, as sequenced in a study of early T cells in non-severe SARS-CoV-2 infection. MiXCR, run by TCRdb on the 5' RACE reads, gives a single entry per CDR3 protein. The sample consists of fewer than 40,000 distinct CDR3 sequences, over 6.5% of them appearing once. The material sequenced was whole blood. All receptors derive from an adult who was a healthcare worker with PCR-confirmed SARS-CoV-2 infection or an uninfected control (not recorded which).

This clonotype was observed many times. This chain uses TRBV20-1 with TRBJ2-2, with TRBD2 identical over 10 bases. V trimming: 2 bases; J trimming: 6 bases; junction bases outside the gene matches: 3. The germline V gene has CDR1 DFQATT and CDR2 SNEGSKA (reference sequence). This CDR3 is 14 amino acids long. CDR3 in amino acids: CSARLSGRAGELFF. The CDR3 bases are TGCAGTGCTAGATTGAGCGGGAGGGCCGGGGAGCTGTTTTTT.

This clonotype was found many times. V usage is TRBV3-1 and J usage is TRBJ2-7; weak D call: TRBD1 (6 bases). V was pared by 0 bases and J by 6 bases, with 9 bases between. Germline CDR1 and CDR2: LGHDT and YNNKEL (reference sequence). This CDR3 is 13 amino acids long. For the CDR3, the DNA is TGTGCCAGCAGCCAAGATGGGGGCTCCGAGCAGTACTTC. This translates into CASSQDGGSEQYF.

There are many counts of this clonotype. The CDR3 DNA sequence: TGTGCCAGCAGTTACTCGACTCCCGCGAACACCGGGGAGCTGTTTTTT. Encoded protein: CASSYSTPANTGELFF. The chain recombines TRBV6-2 or TRBV6-3 with TRBJ2-2; D gene unclear. Trimming cost V 0 bases and J 0 bases, with 8 bases left between them. From germline, CDR1 is MNHEY and CDR2 SVGEGT. The CDR3 runs 16 residues.

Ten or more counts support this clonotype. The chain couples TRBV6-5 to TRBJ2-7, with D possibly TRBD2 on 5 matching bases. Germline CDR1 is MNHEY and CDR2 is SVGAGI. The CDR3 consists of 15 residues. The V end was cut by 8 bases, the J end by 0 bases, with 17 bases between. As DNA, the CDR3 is TGTGCCAGCTCGCGTGAGGAAGCGGTCTCCTACGAGCAGTACTTC. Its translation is CASSREEAVSYEQYF.

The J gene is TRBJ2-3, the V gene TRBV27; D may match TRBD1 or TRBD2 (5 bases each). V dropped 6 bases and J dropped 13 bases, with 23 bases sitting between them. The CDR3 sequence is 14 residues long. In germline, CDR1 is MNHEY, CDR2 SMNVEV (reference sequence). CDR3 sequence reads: CASSPQPGPDGEYF. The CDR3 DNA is TGTGCCAGCAGCCCTCAGCCGGGACCAGACGGGGAGTATTTT.

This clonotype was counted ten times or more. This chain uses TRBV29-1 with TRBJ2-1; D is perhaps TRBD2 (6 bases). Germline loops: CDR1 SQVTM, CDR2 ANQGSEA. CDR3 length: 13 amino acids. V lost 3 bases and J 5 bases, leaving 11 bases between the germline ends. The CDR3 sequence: CSVERTKNNEQFF. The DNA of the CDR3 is TGCAGCGTTGAGCGGACTAAGAACAATGAGCAGTTCTTC.

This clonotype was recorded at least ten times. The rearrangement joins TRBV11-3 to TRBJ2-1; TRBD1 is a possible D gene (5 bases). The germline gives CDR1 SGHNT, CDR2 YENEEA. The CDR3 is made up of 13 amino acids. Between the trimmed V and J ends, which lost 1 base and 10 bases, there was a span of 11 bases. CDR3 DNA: TGTGCCAGCAGCTTAGGATCAGGGAACGAGCAGTTCTTC. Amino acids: CASSLGSGNEQFF.

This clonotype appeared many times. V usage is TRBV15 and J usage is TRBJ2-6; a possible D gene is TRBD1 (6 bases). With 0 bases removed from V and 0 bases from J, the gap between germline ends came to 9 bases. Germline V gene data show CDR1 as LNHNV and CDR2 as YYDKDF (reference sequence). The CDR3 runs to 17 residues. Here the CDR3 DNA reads TGTGCCACCAGCAGAGATTGGGACATCTCTGGGGCCAACGTCCTGACTTTC. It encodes CATSRDWDISGANVLTF.

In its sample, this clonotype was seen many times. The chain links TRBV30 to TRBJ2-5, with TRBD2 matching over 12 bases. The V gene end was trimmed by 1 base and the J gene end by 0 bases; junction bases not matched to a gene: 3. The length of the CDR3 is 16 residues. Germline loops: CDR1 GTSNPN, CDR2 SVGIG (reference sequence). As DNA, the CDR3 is TGTGCCTGGAGTGCAGGGACTAGCGGGTACCAAGAGACCCAGTACTTC. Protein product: CAWSAGTSGYQETQYF.

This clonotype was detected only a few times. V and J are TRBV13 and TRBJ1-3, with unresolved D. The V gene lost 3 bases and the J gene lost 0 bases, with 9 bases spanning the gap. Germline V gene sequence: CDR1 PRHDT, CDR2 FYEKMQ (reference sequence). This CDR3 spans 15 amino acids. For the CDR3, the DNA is TGTGCCAGCAGCTTCGGACGGAGCTCTGGAAACACCATATATTTT. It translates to CASSFGRSSGNTIYF.

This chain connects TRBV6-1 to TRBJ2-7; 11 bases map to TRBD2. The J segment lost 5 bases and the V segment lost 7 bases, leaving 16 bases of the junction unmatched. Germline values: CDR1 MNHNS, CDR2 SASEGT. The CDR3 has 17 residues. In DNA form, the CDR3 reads TGTGCCAGCATATTCGAGCGACTAGCGGGGAGGTCACACGAGCAGTACTTC. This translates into CASIFERLAGRSHEQYF.

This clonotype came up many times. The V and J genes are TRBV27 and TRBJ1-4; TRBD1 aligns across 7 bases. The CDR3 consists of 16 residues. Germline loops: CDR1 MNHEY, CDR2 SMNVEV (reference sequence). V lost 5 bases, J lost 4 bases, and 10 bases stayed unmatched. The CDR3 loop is CASSLRGQVHNEKLFF. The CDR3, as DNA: TGTGCCAGCAGTCTACGTGGACAGGTCCATAATGAAAAACTGTTTTTT.

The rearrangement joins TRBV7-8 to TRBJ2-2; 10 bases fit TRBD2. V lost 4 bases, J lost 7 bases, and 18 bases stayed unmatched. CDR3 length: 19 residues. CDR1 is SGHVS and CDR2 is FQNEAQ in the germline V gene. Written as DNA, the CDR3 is TGTGCCAGCAGCTCCCCCGGGGCTAGCGGGAGTAATCGTGTCGGGGAGCTGTTTTTT. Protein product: CASSSPGASGSNRVGELFF.

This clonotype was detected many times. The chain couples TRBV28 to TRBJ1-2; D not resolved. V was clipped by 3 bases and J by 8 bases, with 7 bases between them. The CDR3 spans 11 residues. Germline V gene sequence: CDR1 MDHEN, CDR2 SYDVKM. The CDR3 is CASSLGWGYTF. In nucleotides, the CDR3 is TGTGCCAGCAGTTTGGGATGGGGCTACACCTTC.

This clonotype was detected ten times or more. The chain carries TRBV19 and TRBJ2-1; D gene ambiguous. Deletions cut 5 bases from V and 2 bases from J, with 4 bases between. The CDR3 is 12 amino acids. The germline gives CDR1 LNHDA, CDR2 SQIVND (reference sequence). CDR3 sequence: CASSVAYNEQFF. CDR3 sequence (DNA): TGTGCCAGTAGTGTGGCCTACAATGAGCAGTTCTTC.

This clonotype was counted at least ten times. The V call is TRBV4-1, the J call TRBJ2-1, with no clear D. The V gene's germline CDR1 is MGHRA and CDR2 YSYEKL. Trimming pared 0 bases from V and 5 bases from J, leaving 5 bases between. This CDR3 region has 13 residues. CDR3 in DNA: TGCGCCAGCAGCCAAGAGCTAGACAATGAGCAGTTCTTC. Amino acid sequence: CASSQELDNEQFF.

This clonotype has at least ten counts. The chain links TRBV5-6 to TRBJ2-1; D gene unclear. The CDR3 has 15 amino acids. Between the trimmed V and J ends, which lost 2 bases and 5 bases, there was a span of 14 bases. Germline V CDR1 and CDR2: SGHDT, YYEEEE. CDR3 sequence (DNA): TGTGCCAGCAGCTTCTCTGACGGATGGGACAATGAGCAGTTCTTC. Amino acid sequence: CASSFSDGWDNEQFF. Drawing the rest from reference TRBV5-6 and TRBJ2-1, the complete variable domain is DAGVTQSPTHLIKTRGQQVTLRCSPKSGHDTVSWYQQALGQGPQFIFQYYEEEERQRGNFPDRFSGHQFPNYSSELNVNALLLGDSALYLCASSFSDGWDNEQFFGPGTRLTVL.

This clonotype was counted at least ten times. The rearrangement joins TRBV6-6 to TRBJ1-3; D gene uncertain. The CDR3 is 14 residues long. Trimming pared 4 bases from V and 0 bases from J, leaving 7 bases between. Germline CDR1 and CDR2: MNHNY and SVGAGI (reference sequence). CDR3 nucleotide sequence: TGTGCCAGCAGTTTCGGAAACTCTGGAAACACCATATATTTT. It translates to CASSFGNSGNTIYF.

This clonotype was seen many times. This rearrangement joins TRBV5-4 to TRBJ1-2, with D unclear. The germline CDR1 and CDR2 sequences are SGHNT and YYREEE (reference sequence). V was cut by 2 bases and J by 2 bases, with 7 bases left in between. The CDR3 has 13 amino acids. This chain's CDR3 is CASSLEKNYGYTF. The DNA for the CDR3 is TGTGCCAGCAGCTTAGAGAAAAACTATGGCTACACCTTC.

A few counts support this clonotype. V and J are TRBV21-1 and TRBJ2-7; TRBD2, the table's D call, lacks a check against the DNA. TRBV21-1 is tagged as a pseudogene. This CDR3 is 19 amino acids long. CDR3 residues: CASIPLAGTSGLPSYEQYF. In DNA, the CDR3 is TGTGCCAGCATCCCCCTGGCCGGGACTAGCGGGTTACCCTCCTACGAGCAGTACTTC.

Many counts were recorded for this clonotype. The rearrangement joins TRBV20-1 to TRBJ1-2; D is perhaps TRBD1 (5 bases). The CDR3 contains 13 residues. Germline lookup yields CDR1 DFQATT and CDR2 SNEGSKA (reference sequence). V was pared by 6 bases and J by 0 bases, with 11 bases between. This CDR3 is CSAPAGPNYGYTF. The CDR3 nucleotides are TGCAGTGCCCCGGCAGGGCCTAACTATGGCTACACCTTC.

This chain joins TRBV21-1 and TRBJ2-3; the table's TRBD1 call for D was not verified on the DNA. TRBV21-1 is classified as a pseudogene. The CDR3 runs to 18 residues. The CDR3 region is CASSKEAPRQKRDRYAVF. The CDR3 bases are TGTGCCAGCAGCAAAGAAGCCCCGAGACAGAAAAGAGACAGATACGCAGTATTT.

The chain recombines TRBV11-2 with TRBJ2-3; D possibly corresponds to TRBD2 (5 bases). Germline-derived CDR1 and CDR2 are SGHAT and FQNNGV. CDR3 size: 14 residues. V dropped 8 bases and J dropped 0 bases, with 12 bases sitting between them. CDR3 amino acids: CASRLSISTDTQYF. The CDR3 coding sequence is TGTGCCAGCCGACTAAGCATAAGCACAGATACGCAGTATTTT.

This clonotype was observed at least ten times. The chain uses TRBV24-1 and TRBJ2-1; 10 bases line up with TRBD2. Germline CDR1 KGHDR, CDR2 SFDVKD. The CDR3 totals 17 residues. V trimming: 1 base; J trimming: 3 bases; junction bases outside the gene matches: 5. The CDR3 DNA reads TGTGCCACCAGTGATTTTGGGCTAGCGGGAGACTACAATGAGCAGTTCTTC. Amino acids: CATSDFGLAGDYNEQFF.

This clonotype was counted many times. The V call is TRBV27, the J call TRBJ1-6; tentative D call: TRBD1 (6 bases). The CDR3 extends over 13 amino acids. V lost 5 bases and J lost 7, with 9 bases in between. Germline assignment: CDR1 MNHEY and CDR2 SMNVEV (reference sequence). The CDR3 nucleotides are TGTGCCAGCAGTAGGACAGCCAATTCACCCCTCCACTTT. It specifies CASSRTANSPLHF.